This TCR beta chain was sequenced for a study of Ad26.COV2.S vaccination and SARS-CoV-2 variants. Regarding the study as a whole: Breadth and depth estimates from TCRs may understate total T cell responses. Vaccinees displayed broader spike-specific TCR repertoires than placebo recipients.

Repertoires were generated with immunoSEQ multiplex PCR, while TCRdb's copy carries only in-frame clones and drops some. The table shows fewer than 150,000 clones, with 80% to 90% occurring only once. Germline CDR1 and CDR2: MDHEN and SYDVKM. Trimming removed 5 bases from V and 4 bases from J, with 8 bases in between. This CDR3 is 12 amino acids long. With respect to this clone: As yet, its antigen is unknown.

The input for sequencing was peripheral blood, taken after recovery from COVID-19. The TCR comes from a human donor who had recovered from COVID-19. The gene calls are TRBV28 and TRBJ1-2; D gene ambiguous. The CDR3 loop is CASSPDGYGYTF. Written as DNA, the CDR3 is TGTGCCAGCAGTCCGGACGGCTATGGCTACACCTTC.